This entry lists 20 T cell receptor beta chains sequenced from one sample in a study of blood T cell repertoires in COVID-19. Clones were read by immunoSEQ multiplex PCR, and TCRdb kept only the in-frame ones, dropping some. Of 130,000 to 150,000 clones detected, approximately 88% appear once; the ten largest clones hold less than 2%. Input material: peripheral blood. The origin of the receptors is a woman between 45 and 65 years old with acute or convalescent COVID-19.

Written as DNA, the CDR3 is TGTGCCAGCAGCCGCGGGGGGGTTACCTACAATGAGCAGTTCTTC. It encodes CASSRGGVTYNEQFF. J is TRBJ2-1 and V is TRBV3-1 (or the pseudogene TRBV3-2), with 9 bases lining up with TRBD2. Germline loops: CDR1 LGHDT, CDR2 YNNKEL (reference sequence). This CDR3 comprises 15 residues. V dropped 4 bases and J dropped 2; count of bases not matched to a gene: 3.

Only one count was recorded for this clone. This sequence joins TRBV9 and TRBJ2-3; 7 positions match TRBD2. The germline V gene encodes CDR1 SGDLS and CDR2 YYNGEE. V lost 0 bases and J lost 0; bases outside the gene matches: 4. The CDR3 consists of 16 residues. The CDR3 spells CASSVGSGSSTDTQYF. The DNA of the CDR3 is TGTGCCAGCAGCGTAGGTAGCGGGTCTAGCACAGATACGCAGTATTTT.

This clone was seen only once. V usage is TRBV7-9 and J usage is TRBJ1-3; TRBD1 might be the D (5 bases). The CDR3 consists of 14 residues. Deletions cut 5 bases from V and 1 base from J, with 9 bases between. Per germline, CDR1 SEHNR and CDR2 FQNEAQ (reference sequence). The CDR3 DNA reads as TGTGCCAGCAGCACCCAGGGATCTGGAAACACCATATATTTT. It translates to CASSTQGSGNTIYF.

The chain joins TRBV6-1 to TRBJ2-7, with a possible D match to TRBD1 (5 bases). Germline lookup yields CDR1 MNHNS and CDR2 SASEGT. The CDR3 has 13 amino acids. V was cut by 3 bases and J by 3 bases, with 9 bases left in between. CDR3 DNA: TGTGCCAGCAGTGACGGACACGGCTACGAGCAGTACTTC. It codes for CASSDGHGYEQYF.

The rearrangement uses TRBV30 and TRBJ2-5, with D unresolved. Germline V gene data show CDR1 as GTSNPN and CDR2 as SVGIG (reference sequence). With 5 bases removed from V and 7 bases from J, the gap between germline ends came to 17 bases. The CDR3 runs 13 residues. CDR3 in amino acids: CAWAGARFGTQYF. The CDR3 DNA reads as TGTGCCTGGGCTGGAGCTAGGTTCGGGACCCAGTACTTC.

The chain joins TRBV18 to TRBJ2-5; TRBD2 agrees at 13 bases. The CDR3 length is 15 residues. Germline lookup yields CDR1 KGHSH and CDR2 LQKENI. V shed 4 bases, J shed 5 bases, and the junction held 4 bases outside the gene matches. CDR3 residues: CASSQSLAGGETQYF. The CDR3 nucleotides are TGTGCCAGCTCACAATCACTAGCGGGAGGGGAGACCCAGTACTTC.

This chain uses TRBV15 with TRBJ2-2; 7 positions match TRBD2. Per the germline V gene, CDR1 is LNHNV and CDR2 is YYDKDF (reference sequence). J was trimmed by 0 bases and V by 6 bases; bases with no gene match: 1. The CDR3 has 14 residues. CDR3 bases: TGTGCCACCAGAGGACTAGCGAACACCGGGGAGCTGTTTTTT. Protein product: CATRGLANTGELFF. Full variable domain (missing parts from reference TRBV15 and TRBJ2-2): DAMVIQNPRYQVTQFGKPVTLSCSQTLNHNVMYWYQQKSSQAPKLLFHYYDKDFNNEADTPDNFQSRRPNTSFCFLDIRSPGLGDTAMYLCATRGLANTGELFFGEGSRLTVL.

Written as DNA, the CDR3 is TGCAGCGTGGTAACTAGCGGGGGGCCTCACGAGCAGTACTTC. It is translated as CSVVTSGGPHEQYF. V usage is TRBV29-1 and J usage is TRBJ2-7; 12 nucleotides agree with TRBD2. With V trimmed by 6 bases and J by 5 bases, 8 bases remained unmatched. The CDR3 is 14 residues long. Looked up from germline, CDR1 is SQVTM and CDR2 is ANQGSEA.

The sample holds a few counts of this clone. Other DNA sequences in this specimen translate into the identical CDR3. The genes are TRBV7-9 and TRBJ2-3, with D unclear. V gave up 1 base and J gave up 1 base, with 3 bases separating them. The CDR3 is 13 amino acids. Germline assignment: CDR1 SEHNR and CDR2 FQNEAQ (reference sequence). The CDR3 DNA is TGTGCCAGCAGCTTAGGCGGCACAGATACGCAGTATTTT. It translates to CASSLGGTDTQYF. The complete variable domain, with remaining parts taken from reference TRBV7-9 and TRBJ2-3, reads DTGVSQNPRHKITKRGQNVTFRCDPISEHNRLYWYRQTLGQGPEFLTYFQNEAQLEKSRLLSDRFSAERPKGSFSTLEIQRTEQGDSAMYLCASSLGGTDTQYFGPGTRLTVL.

The V and J genes are TRBV25-1 and TRBJ1-2; D gene unclear. Germline V gene data show CDR1 as MGHDK and CDR2 as SYGVNS. The V end was cut by 10 bases, the J end by 8 bases, with 17 bases between. CDR3 length: 12 residues. This chain's CDR3 is CATQRGSFGYTF. CDR3 in DNA: TGTGCCACCCAGCGGGGTTCTTTCGGCTACACCTTC.

V and J are TRBV6-1 and TRBJ1-5, with 7 bases aligning to TRBD1. Germline V gives CDR1 MNHNS, CDR2 SASEGT. V lost 2 bases to trimming and J lost 2 bases; unmatched junction nucleotides: 6. This CDR3 has 16 residues. The CDR3 here is CASSELLGQGNQPQHF. The CDR3 DNA follows: TGTGCCAGCAGTGAACTCTTAGGACAGGGCAATCAGCCCCAGCATTTT.

The chain carries TRBV2 and TRBJ2-3; D call uncertain. Germline V gene data show CDR1 as SNHLY and CDR2 as FYNNEI. The CDR3 runs to 15 residues. Trimming removed 4 bases from V and 2 bases from J, with 13 bases in between. The CDR3 DNA sequence: TGTGCCAGCAGTGTAGTCCTAGATTACACAGATACGCAGTATTTT. It codes for CASSVVLDYTDTQYF. Filled out from reference TRBV2 and TRBJ2-3, the complete variable domain reads EPEVTQTPSHQVTQMGQEVILRCVPISNHLYFYWYRQILGQKVEFLVSFYNNEISEKSEIFDDQFSVERPDGSNFTLKIRSTKLEDSAMYFCASSVVLDYTDTQYFGPGTRLTVL.

The gene calls are TRBV19 and TRBJ2-5; 10 bases fit TRBD2. The CDR3 spans 15 residues. The V segment lost 3 bases and the J segment 6 bases; nucleotides outside the gene matches: 7. CDR1 LNHDA and CDR2 SQIVND come from the germline V gene (reference sequence). Written as DNA, the CDR3 is TGTGCCAGTAGTATTTCTAGCGGGAGTCAAAAGACCCAGTACTTC. It yields the protein CASSISSGSQKTQYF.

This clone was detected only a few times. The chain carries TRBV7-9 and TRBJ2-1; D perhaps matches TRBD1 (6 bases). Germline CDR1 and CDR2: SEHNR and FQNEAQ (reference sequence). Deletions cut 1 base from V and 10 bases from J, with 11 bases between. This CDR3 region has 13 residues. The CDR3, as DNA: TGTGCCAGCAGCTTAGTGGTTAGGGGGGAGCAGTTCTTC. Translating gives CASSLVVRGEQFF.

This chain links TRBV4-1 with TRBJ1-5, with D possibly being TRBD1 (5 bases). Germline CDR1 and CDR2: MGHRA and YSYEKL. The length of the CDR3 is 13 residues. The ends were cut back, 4 bases at V and 3 bases at J, with 7 bases in the middle. The CDR3 protein is CASSPGNNQPQHF. CDR3 nucleotide sequence: TGCGCCAGCAGCCCAGGGAACAATCAGCCCCAGCATTTT.

The chain recombines TRBV3-1 (or the pseudogene TRBV3-2) with TRBJ1-6; D not resolved. This CDR3 region has 18 residues. Germline values: CDR1 LGHDT, CDR2 YNNKEL (reference sequence). Trimming took off 4 bases at V and 0 bases at J, with 16 bases between the two ends. The CDR3 loop reads CASSRYTMGSSYNSPLHF. In nucleotides, the CDR3 is TGTGCCAGCAGCCGCTACACGATGGGGAGCTCCTATAATTCACCCCTCCACTTT.

The table lists this clone with a count of one. This sequence joins TRBV4-2 and TRBJ2-3, with D perhaps TRBD1 (5 bases). This CDR3 has 15 residues. V was pared by 1 base and J by 2 bases, with 10 bases between. Germline lookup yields CDR1 LGHNA and CDR2 YNFKEQ. The CDR3 sequence: CASSQVDSDTDTQYF. The CDR3 DNA reads TGTGCCAGCAGCCAAGTAGACAGTGACACAGATACGCAGTATTTT.

The chain uses TRBV28 and TRBJ2-1, with a possible D match to TRBD2 (6 bases). The CDR3 loop spans 12 amino acids. CDR1 and CDR2 from the germline V gene are MDHEN and SYDVKM. Trimming removed 5 bases at V and 9 bases at J, with 11 bases between. CDR3 in amino acids: CASSIAVGEQFF. In DNA form, the CDR3 reads TGTGCCAGCAGTATAGCGGTAGGTGAGCAGTTCTTC.

The genes are TRBV12-5 and TRBJ1-2, with 7 bases fitting TRBD1. CDR1 is LGHNT, CDR2 FRNRAP, per germline. CDR3 length equals 15 residues. Trimming took 0 bases from V and 2 from J; bases not matched to a gene: 3. The CDR3, as DNA: TGTGCTAGTGGTTTGGTAGAGGGACAGAACTATGGCTACACCTTC. Protein: CASGLVEGQNYGYTF.

This clone was seen just once. CDR3: CASSLRGDPGYTF. CDR3 bases: TGTGCCAGCAGTTTACGCGGGGATCCTGGCTACACCTTC. The chain combines TRBV27 with TRBJ1-2, with D unclear. The V and J ends lost 2 bases and 7 bases respectively, with 11 bases between them. This CDR3 region has 13 residues. Looked up from germline, CDR1 is MNHEY and CDR2 is SMNVEV (reference sequence).